The T cell receptor beta chain under discussion was sequenced for a study of blood T cells in healthy people across ages. A second roughly 7 to 12 cycle PCR used barcoded and J-beta primers. TCRdb reprocessed the 5' RACE reads with MiXCR, giving one entry per CDR3 protein. The table lists more than 1,400,000 distinct CDR3 sequences, approximately 42% of them singletons. This clonotype was observed a few times. The V gene lost 4 bases and the J gene lost 8 bases, with 9 bases spanning the gap. Per germline, CDR1 MNHEY and CDR2 SVGAGI. The CDR3 extends over 12 amino acids. The V call is TRBV6-5, the J call TRBJ2-1; D is possibly TRBD2 (6 bases). This TCR was recovered from a woman between 18 and 30 years old in good health. Input material: blood. The chain's CDR3 is CASSSTSYEQFF. The CDR3 nucleotides read TGTGCCAGCAGTTCGACTAGTTATGAGCAGTTCTTC.